This TCR beta chain was observed in a study of long-term antiretroviral therapy in people with HIV. Samples held roughly 0.85-10 million cryopreserved PBMC before DNA extraction. Survey-level resolution applied to immunoSEQ assay v3.0. Clones were sequenced by immunoSEQ multiplex PCR, and TCRdb holds only the in-frame ones, with some missing. The table lists 20,000 to 30,000 clones, more than 75% of them singletons. Overall study results and limits: CDR3 length ranges were narrower in HIV repertoires than in controls.

Of note for this clone: As yet, its antigen is unknown.

Sequenced here: unsorted PBMCs, sampled roughly 4.8 years after starting antiretroviral therapy. This clonotype originated in a man aged 35-49 years with HIV.

This CDR3 reads CASSLGGGRTQYF. The CDR3 DNA is TGTGCCAGCAGCTTAGGAGGGGGTAGGACCCAGTACTTC. The chain has TRBV11-2 and TRBJ2-5; maybe TRBD1 (6 bases). V lost 1 base, J lost 7 bases, and 10 bases lay in between. CDR3 length equals 13 residues. Looked up from germline, CDR1 is SGHAT and CDR2 is FQNNGV. Variable domain in full (rest from reference TRBV11-2 and TRBJ2-5): EAGVAQSPRYKIIEKRQSVAFWCNPISGHATLYWYQQILGQGPKLLIQFQNNGVVDDSQLPKDRFSAERLKGVDSTLKIQPAKLEDSAVYLCASSLGGGRTQYFGPGTRLLVL.